The subject of this entry is one T cell receptor (beta chain). Its antigen is not identified. This entry comes from a study of vaccination and CD4 T cells after COVID-19. Treatment indicated: roughly nine-day PBMC culture with coronavirus spike peptide pools or control peptides (ViraFEST assay). ViraFEST used peptide pools to expand antigen-specific T cells before TCR sequencing. An Oncomine TCR Beta short-read assay was used to sequence the DNA from cultured CD4+ T cells. Each CDR3 protein gets one entry after TCRdb re-called the PCR reads with MiXCR. The sample includes approximately 9,000 distinct CDR3 sequences, roughly 64% of them seen just once. The TCR was taken from a human donor who had recovered from COVID-19. Sequencing used CD4+ T cells from blood, cultured in vitro.

The CDR3 nucleotides are TGTGCCAGCAGTTTAGGCTTGTTCGGCTACGAGCAGTACTTC. Its protein product is CASSLGLFGYEQYF. This chain uses TRBV12-3 or TRBV12-4 with TRBJ2-7; D call uncertain. The germline V and J ends were trimmed by 1 base and 3 bases, with 10 bases remaining between them. The CDR3 covers 14 residues.